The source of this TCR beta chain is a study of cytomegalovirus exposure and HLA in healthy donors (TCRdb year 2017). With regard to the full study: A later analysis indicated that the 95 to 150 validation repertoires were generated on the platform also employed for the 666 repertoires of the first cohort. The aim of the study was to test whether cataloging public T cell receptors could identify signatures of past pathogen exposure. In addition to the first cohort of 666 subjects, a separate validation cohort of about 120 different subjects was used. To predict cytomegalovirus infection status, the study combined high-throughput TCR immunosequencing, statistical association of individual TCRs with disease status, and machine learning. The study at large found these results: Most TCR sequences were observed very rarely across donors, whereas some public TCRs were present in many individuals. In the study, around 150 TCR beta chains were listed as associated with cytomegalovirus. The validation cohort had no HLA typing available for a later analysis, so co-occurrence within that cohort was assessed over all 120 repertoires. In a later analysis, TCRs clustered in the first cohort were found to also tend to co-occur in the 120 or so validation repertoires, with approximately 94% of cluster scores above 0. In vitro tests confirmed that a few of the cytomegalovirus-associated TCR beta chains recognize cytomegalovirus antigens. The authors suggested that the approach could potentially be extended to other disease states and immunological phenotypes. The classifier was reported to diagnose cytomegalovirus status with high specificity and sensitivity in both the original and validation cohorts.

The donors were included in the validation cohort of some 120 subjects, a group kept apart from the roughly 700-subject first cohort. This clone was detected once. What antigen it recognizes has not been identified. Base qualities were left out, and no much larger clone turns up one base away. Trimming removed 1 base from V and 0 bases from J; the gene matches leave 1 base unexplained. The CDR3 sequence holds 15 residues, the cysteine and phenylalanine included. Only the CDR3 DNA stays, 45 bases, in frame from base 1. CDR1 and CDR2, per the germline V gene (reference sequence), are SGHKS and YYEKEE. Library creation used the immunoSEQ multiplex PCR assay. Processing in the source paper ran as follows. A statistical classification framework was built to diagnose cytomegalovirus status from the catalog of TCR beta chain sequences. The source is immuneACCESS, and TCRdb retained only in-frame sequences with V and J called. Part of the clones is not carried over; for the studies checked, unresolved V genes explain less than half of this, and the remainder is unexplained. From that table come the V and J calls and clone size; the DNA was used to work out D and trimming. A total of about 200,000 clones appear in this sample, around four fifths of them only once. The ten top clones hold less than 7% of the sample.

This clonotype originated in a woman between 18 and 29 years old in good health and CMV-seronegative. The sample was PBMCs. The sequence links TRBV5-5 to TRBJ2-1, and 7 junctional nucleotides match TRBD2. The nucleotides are TGTGCCAGCAGCTTGTCTAGCGGCTCCTACAATGAGCAGTTCTTC. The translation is CASSLSSGSYNEQFF.